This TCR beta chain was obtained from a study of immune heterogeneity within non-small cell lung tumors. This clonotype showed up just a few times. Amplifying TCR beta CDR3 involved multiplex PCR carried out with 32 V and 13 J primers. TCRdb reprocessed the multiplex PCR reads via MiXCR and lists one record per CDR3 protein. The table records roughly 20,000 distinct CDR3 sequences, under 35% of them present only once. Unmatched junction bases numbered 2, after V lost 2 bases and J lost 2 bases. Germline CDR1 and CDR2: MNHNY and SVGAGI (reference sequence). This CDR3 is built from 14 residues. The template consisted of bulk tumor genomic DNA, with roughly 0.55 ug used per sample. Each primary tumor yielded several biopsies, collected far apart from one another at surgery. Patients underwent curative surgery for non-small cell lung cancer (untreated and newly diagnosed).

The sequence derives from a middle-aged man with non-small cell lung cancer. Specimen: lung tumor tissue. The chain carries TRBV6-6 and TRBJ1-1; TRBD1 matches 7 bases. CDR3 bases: TGTGCCAGCAGTTACGGGACAGCTAACACTGAAGCTTTCTTT. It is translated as CASSYGTANTEAFF.